A selection of T cell receptor beta chains follows, all from one sample in a study of CD8 T cells in Susac syndrome. TCRdb reanalysed the immunoSEQ multiplex PCR reads using MiXCR and keeps one entry per CDR3 protein. The data show some 100,000 distinct CDR3 sequences, with 93% seen just once and roughly 0.088% held by the top ten. The sequencing sample was made of CD4+ T cells from PBMCs. Receptors originate from a human donor with multiple sclerosis. CDR3s include the opening cysteine and the closing phenylalanine or tryptophan. D genes are given only for firm matches. Some rows mark clone size as missing; the rest say once, few, many or name a class of expanded clone.

D gene: -
clone size: -
V gene: TRBV2
J gene: TRBJ2-7
CDR3 DNA: TGTGCCAGCAGGGGAGACACCTACGAGCAGTACTTC
CDR3 protein: CASRGDTYEQYF

D gene: -
clone size: -
V gene: TRBV4-2
J gene: TRBJ1-2
CDR3 DNA: TGTGCCAGCAGCCAAGAGACCCGAAGGGGTGGCTACACCTTC
CDR3 protein: CASSQETRRGGYTF

D gene: -
clone size: -
V gene: TRBV6-2/TRBV6-3
J gene: TRBJ1-5
CDR3 DNA: TGTGCCAGCAGTTACTCGACGGGAATGGAGCCCCAGCATTTT
CDR3 protein: CASSYSTGMEPQHF

D gene: -
clone size: -
V gene: TRBV7-3
J gene: TRBJ1-1
CDR3 DNA: TGTGCCAGCAGCGCGTCGGCCCTGGGGAACACTGAAGCTTTCTTT
CDR3 protein: CASSASALGNTEAFF

D gene: TRBD1
clone size: -
V gene: TRBV29-1
J gene: TRBJ1-6
CDR3 DNA: TGCAGCGTGCCAGGGACAGAGATCTCCTATAATTCACCCCTCCACTTT
CDR3 protein: CSVPGTEISYNSPLHF

D gene: TRBD1
clone size: -
V gene: TRBV25-1
J gene: TRBJ2-4
CDR3 DNA: TGTGCCAGCAGCAAAGAGGGGGCGGTGGACATTCAGTACTTC
CDR3 protein: CASSKEGAVDIQYF

D gene: TRBD1
clone size: -
V gene: TRBV5-1
J gene: TRBJ2-7
CDR3 DNA: TGCGCCAGCAGCAACAAACAGGGGGCCACCTACGAGCAGTACTTC
CDR3 protein: CASSNKQGATYEQYF

D gene: TRBD2
clone size: -
V gene: TRBV10-3
J gene: TRBJ2-1
CDR3 DNA: TGTGCCATCAGTCCGACTAGCGGGCTCGGGAATGAGCAGTTCTTC
CDR3 protein: CAISPTSGLGNEQFF

D gene: TRBD1
clone size: once
V gene: TRBV30
J gene: TRBJ1-4
CDR3 DNA: TGTGCCTGGAGATACCGTCTCCGGGCAGGGGGTGAAAAACTGTTTTTT
CDR3 protein: CAWRYRLRAGGEKLFF

D gene: -
clone size: -
V gene: TRBV20-1
J gene: TRBJ1-1
CDR3 DNA: TGCAGTGCTCCAAGAACCCCCTACGGCACCATGAACACTGAAGCTTTCTTT
CDR3 protein: CSAPRTPYGTMNTEAFF

D gene: -
clone size: -
V gene: TRBV3-1
J gene: TRBJ2-1
CDR3 DNA: TGTGCCAGCAGCCGATCCCATGATGAGCAGTTCTTC
CDR3 protein: CASSRSHDEQFF

D gene: TRBD1
clone size: -
V gene: TRBV5-1
J gene: TRBJ1-1
CDR3 DNA: TGCGCCAGCAGCCACCCAGAGGGGACAGTTAACACTGAAGCTTTCTTT
CDR3 protein: CASSHPEGTVNTEAFF

D gene: -
clone size: few
V gene: TRBV30
J gene: TRBJ1-1
CDR3 DNA: TGTGCCTGGAATCGGGAGGGGAACACTGAAGCTTTCTTT
CDR3 protein: CAWNREGNTEAFF

D gene: -
clone size: -
V gene: TRBV2
J gene: TRBJ2-7
CDR3 DNA: TGTGCCAGCAGGCTCGCCTACGAGCAGTACTTC
CDR3 protein: CASRLAYEQYF

D gene: -
clone size: once
V gene: TRBV5-1
J gene: TRBJ2-6
CDR3 DNA: TGCGCCAGCAGCTTGAAGCTAGGCTCTGGGGCCAACGTCCTGACTTTC
CDR3 protein: CASSLKLGSGANVLTF

D gene: TRBD1
clone size: -
V gene: TRBV11-1
J gene: TRBJ1-5
CDR3 DNA: TGTGCCAGCAGCTTGGACAGGGGTGAGCCCCAGCATTTT
CDR3 protein: CASSLDRGEPQHF

D gene: -
clone size: -
V gene: TRBV29-1
J gene: TRBJ1-3
CDR3 DNA: TGCAGCGTTTCCCCCTCGGGAAGTTTGGACACCATATATTTT
CDR3 protein: CSVSPSGSLDTIYF

D gene: -
clone size: -
V gene: TRBV7-9
J gene: TRBJ1-5
CDR3 DNA: TGTGCCAGCAGCTCCGACCGGGACAAACAGCCCCAGCATTTT
CDR3 protein: CASSSDRDKQPQHF

D gene: -
clone size: -
V gene: TRBV20-1
J gene: TRBJ1-2
CDR3 DNA: TGCAGTGCTAGAGACAGAGACAACTATGGCTACACCTTC
CDR3 protein: CSARDRDNYGYTF

D gene: -
clone size: -
V gene: TRBV7-2
J gene: TRBJ2-5
CDR3 DNA: TGTGCCAGCAGCTTAAGGGCGGAGACCCAGTACTTC
CDR3 protein: CASSLRAETQYF

D gene: -
clone size: -
V gene: TRBV30
J gene: TRBJ1-4
CDR3 DNA: TGTGCCTGGAGTCAAGGGGCAGTTAATGAAAAACTGTTTTTT
CDR3 protein: CAWSQGAVNEKLFF

D gene: TRBD1
clone size: -
V gene: TRBV2
J gene: TRBJ1-5
CDR3 DNA: TGTGCCAGCAGTTGGGACAGGGAGGATCAGCCCCAGCATTTT
CDR3 protein: CASSWDREDQPQHF

D gene: -
clone size: -
V gene: TRBV7-2
J gene: TRBJ1-5
CDR3 DNA: TGTGCCAGCAGCACCCGAACTTCTAGCAATCAGCCCCAGCATTTT
CDR3 protein: CASSTRTSSNQPQHF

D gene: -
clone size: -
V gene: TRBV6-6
J gene: TRBJ1-1
CDR3 DNA: TGTGCCAGCACAAAGAGCACTGAAGCTTTCTTT
CDR3 protein: CASTKSTEAFF

D gene: -
clone size: -
V gene: TRBV6-5
J gene: TRBJ2-1
CDR3 DNA: TGTGCCACCCTGAACAGTTTAAGCTCCTACAATGAGCAGTTCTTC
CDR3 protein: CATLNSLSSYNEQFF

D gene: TRBD1
clone size: -
V gene: TRBV18
J gene: TRBJ2-7
CDR3 DNA: TGTGCCAGCTCAACGCAGGGGGCGGCCTACGAGCAGTACTTC
CDR3 protein: CASSTQGAAYEQYF

D gene: -
clone size: -
V gene: TRBV9
J gene: TRBJ1-6
CDR3 DNA: TGTGCCAGCAGCTCCCGACAGAATTCACCCCTCCACTTT
CDR3 protein: CASSSRQNSPLHF